This is a list of T cell receptor beta chains from one sample in a study of memory CD8 T cells in hepatitis C reinfection. Data came from immunoSEQ multiplex PCR; TCRdb stores just in-frame clones and leaves some out. The data show about 50,000 clones, under 90% seen once. Sequencing was done on a sample of naive CD8+ T cells sorted from blood. The source of these receptors is a man younger than 35 with hepatitis C virus infection. CDR3s include the opening cysteine and the closing phenylalanine or tryptophan. A D gene is named only where the DNA matches it firmly.

D,V,J,length,CDR3
TRBD1,TRBV7-9,TRBJ2-6,19,CASSFRPGQGSPGANVLTF
-,TRBV5-6,TRBJ2-7,14,CASSLGIRGNEQYF
-,TRBV28,TRBJ1-5,15,CASSFTGDSNQPQHF
-,TRBV4-1,TRBJ1-1,13,CASSQDRGSEAFF
TRBD1,TRBV7-9,TRBJ2-7,15,CASSLGGTGSYEQYF
-,TRBV2,TRBJ2-6,16,CASIASQGYGANVLTF
TRBD2,TRBV19,TRBJ2-1,15,CASSIGLAGEGEQFF
-,TRBV6-5,TRBJ2-3,13,CASSYSGADTQYF
TRBD2,TRBV10-1,TRBJ2-7,15,CASSEGTSGSYEQYF
-,TRBV5-1,TRBJ2-2,13,CASRRPSEEELFF
-,TRBV9,TRBJ1-6,16,CASSVTGDSYNSPLHF
-,TRBV28,TRBJ2-7,17,CASSPFGDSGAPYEQYF
-,TRBV10-3,TRBJ2-7,16,CAISPISGISSYEQYF
TRBD1,TRBV6-5,TRBJ2-7,13,CASSAGTGSEQYF
-,TRBV7-8,TRBJ2-7,16,CASSLGGQGSSYEQYF
-,TRBV7-7,TRBJ2-2,13,CASSAGETGELFF
TRBD1,TRBV19,TRBJ2-2,15,CASSTGGRATGELFF
-,TRBV2,TRBJ2-1,13,CASRQGGDNEQFF
-,TRBV5-1,TRBJ2-3,21,CASSPQPPGARNYLRTDTQYF
TRBD2,TRBV18,TRBJ2-1,16,CASSPPAGGSYNEQFF
TRBD1,TRBV7-9,TRBJ2-4,17,CASSLVGQGWSKNIQYF
TRBD1,TRBV29-1,TRBJ1-3,12,CSVAGQGNTIYF
-,TRBV27,TRBJ2-7,13,CASSSGSSYEQYF
TRBD2,TRBV4-1,TRBJ2-1,17,CASSQRTSGGAVNEQFF
-,TRBV5-8,TRBJ1-5,13,CASSVTGNQPQHF
-,TRBV4-1,TRBJ2-2,14,CASSQGASTGELFF
TRBD1,TRBV6-5,TRBJ1-4,13,CASSYTTGGGLFF
TRBD2,TRBV27,TRBJ2-1,14,CASSGLAGYNEQFF
TRBD2,TRBV27,TRBJ2-1,15,CASSRAGGPLNEQFF
TRBD1,TRBV19,TRBJ2-7,17,CASSIVLNRDRPYEQYF
TRBD2,TRBV27,TRBJ2-1,16,CASSLGTSGGNNEQFF
-,TRBV6-5,TRBJ1-2,12,CASSLQGYGYTF
-,TRBV4-1,TRBJ1-1,13,CASSHLLNTEAFF
-,TRBV9,TRBJ2-7,14,CASSVLGGLDEQYF
-,TRBV6-5,TRBJ2-2,15,CASSPSAANTGELFF
TRBD1,TRBV5-1,TRBJ2-1,15,CASSLGQGYYNEQFF
TRBD2,TRBV5-6,TRBJ2-1,14,CASSPSGGLNEQFF
TRBD1,TRBV5-4,TRBJ2-7,14,CASSRHQGDHEQYF
-,TRBV27,TRBJ1-3,14,CASSSGTTGNTIYF
-,TRBV15,TRBJ1-3,15,CATSRERRSGNTIYF
-,TRBV6-1,TRBJ1-1,12,CASSQLNTEAFF
TRBD1,TRBV4-1,TRBJ2-3,13,CASSQDMGTGVYF
TRBD1,TRBV19,TRBJ1-2,15,CASSLWGQGGYGYTF
TRBD2,TRBV29-1,TRBJ2-7,15,CSVGSGLAGVYEQYF
TRBD2,TRBV18,TRBJ2-1,17,CASSSELAGAPYNEQFF
TRBD2,TRBV4-1,TRBJ2-7,15,CAGSRTSGSKYEQYF
-,TRBV7-9,TRBJ1-6,16,CASSFKPGVHDSPLHF
-,TRBV9,TRBJ2-1,12,CASGGTYNEQFF
-,TRBV7-8,TRBJ2-2,13,CASRPGVTGELFF
-,TRBV5-1,TRBJ2-6,17,CASSFSLEGTGANVLTF
TRBD1,TRBV6-6,TRBJ1-2,14,CASSLSGGGYGYTF